The rows below give T cell receptor beta chains drawn from one sample of a study of cytotoxic CD8 clonotypes in ibrutinib-treated CLL. Profiled with immunoSEQ multiplex PCR; TCRdb holds only in-frame clones, not every one. The sample records 300,000 to 400,000 clones, about 61% being singletons. Here the sequenced sample was PBMCs, taken after 36 months of ibrutinib treatment. These receptors came from a human donor with chronic lymphocytic leukemia. CDR3s include the opening cysteine and the closing phenylalanine or tryptophan. D genes are given only for firm matches. Part of the rows lack a size; the others show once, few, many or a class for expanded clones.

V: TRBV6-1; size: .; D: TRBD1; J: TRBJ2-7; CDR3: CASSLQGPHWEQYF; DNA: TGTGCCAGCAGTTTACAGGGGCCCCATTGGGAGCAGTACTTC
V: TRBV11-2; size: .; D: .; J: TRBJ2-1; CDR3: CASNVGPSQYNEQFF; DNA: TGTGCCAGCAATGTGGGGCCTAGCCAGTACAATGAGCAGTTCTTC
V: TRBV9; size: .; D: .; J: TRBJ2-1; CDR3: CASSVVGEALYNEQFF; DNA: TGTGCCAGCAGCGTAGTGGGGGAGGCCCTCTACAATGAGCAGTTCTTC
V: TRBV5-1; size: .; D: TRBD1; J: TRBJ1-2; CDR3: CASSYGTGPYGYTF; DNA: TGCGCCAGCAGCTATGGGACAGGGCCCTATGGCTACACCTTC
V: TRBV19; size: .; D: .; J: TRBJ1-2; CDR3: CASIQGTYGYTF; DNA: TGTGCCAGTATCCAGGGGACGTATGGCTACACCTTC
V: TRBV5-1; size: .; D: .; J: TRBJ2-7; CDR3: CASSRDIGQTTYEQYF; DNA: TGCGCCAGCAGCCGGGACATTGGACAGACAACCTACGAGCAGTACTTC
V: TRBV7-9; size: .; D: .; J: TRBJ2-3; CDR3: CASNPLGATDTQYF; DNA: TGTGCCAGCAATCCCCTAGGGGCGACAGATACGCAGTATTTT
V: TRBV14; size: .; D: TRBD2; J: TRBJ2-1; CDR3: CASSQDKIIAGGDREQFF; DNA: TGTGCCAGCAGCCAAGATAAAATTATAGCGGGAGGCGACCGTGAGCAGTTCTTC
V: TRBV6-5; size: .; D: .; J: TRBJ2-1; CDR3: CASSYLGGADEQFF; DNA: TGTGCCAGCAGTTACTTGGGCGGGGCGGATGAGCAGTTCTTC
V: TRBV5-8; size: .; D: .; J: TRBJ2-7; CDR3: CASSLNWGAPYEQYF; DNA: TGTGCCAGCAGCTTGAATTGGGGGGCCCCCTACGAGCAGTACTTC
V: TRBV6-5; size: .; D: TRBD2; J: TRBJ2-2; CDR3: CASSPYGGNGELFF; DNA: TGTGCCAGCAGTCCGTACGGGGGGAACGGGGAGCTGTTTTTT
V: TRBV11-3; size: .; D: TRBD2; J: TRBJ2-3; CDR3: CASSTRTSGAADTQYF; DNA: TGTGCCAGCAGCACAAGGACTAGCGGAGCAGCAGATACGCAGTATTTT
V: TRBV11-3; size: few; D: TRBD1; J: TRBJ2-1; CDR3: CASSLKGQSVSYNEQFF; DNA: TGTGCCAGCAGCTTAAAGGGACAGTCCGTCTCCTACAATGAGCAGTTCTTC
V: TRBV4-2; size: once; D: .; J: TRBJ2-7; CDR3: CASSQENPPSSYEQYF; DNA: TGTGCCAGCAGCCAAGAGAACCCACCGAGCTCCTACGAGCAGTACTTC
V: TRBV5-4; size: .; D: .; J: TRBJ2-1; CDR3: CASSVRDTEQFF; DNA: TGTGCCAGCAGTGTCCGGGACACCGAGCAGTTCTTC
V: TRBV27; size: few; D: .; J: TRBJ2-5; CDR3: CASSLSWGQETQYF; DNA: TGTGCCAGCAGTTTAAGTTGGGGCCAAGAGACCCAGTACTTC
V: TRBV7-8; size: .; D: .; J: TRBJ1-2; CDR3: CASSSPRNRRGYTF; DNA: TGTGCCAGCAGCTCGCCACGAAACAGGAGGGGCTACACCTTC
V: TRBV2; size: .; D: .; J: TRBJ2-2; CDR3: CASSEPEQGPNTGELFF; DNA: TGTGCCAGCAGCGAACCGGAACAGGGTCCGAACACCGGGGAGCTGTTTTTT
V: TRBV5-1; size: .; D: .; J: TRBJ2-7; CDR3: CASSLGGFTYEQYF; DNA: TGCGCCAGCAGCTTGGGAGGGTTTACCTACGAGCAGTACTTC
V: TRBV7-9; size: .; D: TRBD1; J: TRBJ1-2; CDR3: CASSRRDSYGYTF; DNA: TGTGCCAGCAGCAGACGGGACAGCTATGGCTACACCTTC
V: TRBV5-1; size: few; D: TRBD1; J: TRBJ2-7; CDR3: CASSLVDRTYEQYF; DNA: TGCGCCAGCAGCTTGGTGGACAGGACCTACGAGCAGTACTTC
V: TRBV9; size: few; D: .; J: TRBJ2-5; CDR3: CASSVGQETQYF; DNA: TGTGCCAGCAGCGTAGGACAAGAGACCCAGTACTTC
V: TRBV10-3; size: .; D: .; J: TRBJ2-3; CDR3: CAISEDFLGQWPTDTQYF; DNA: TGTGCCATCAGTGAAGACTTTCTAGGACAGTGGCCCACAGATACGCAGTATTTT
V: TRBV27; size: few; D: TRBD2; J: TRBJ2-3; CDR3: CASSTLAGAGTDTQYF; DNA: TGTGCCAGCAGTACCCTAGCGGGAGCGGGCACAGATACGCAGTATTTT
V: TRBV28; size: .; D: TRBD1; J: TRBJ1-1; CDR3: CASSVQGSTEAFF; DNA: TGTGCCAGCAGCGTACAGGGGAGCACTGAAGCTTTCTTT
V: TRBV5-6; size: .; D: TRBD2; J: TRBJ2-1; CDR3: CASSPGLVCEQFF; DNA: TGTGCCAGCAGCCCAGGACTAGTTTGTGAGCAGTTCTTC
V: TRBV18; size: few; D: .; J: TRBJ2-7; CDR3: CASSPRTKEGEQYF; DNA: TGTGCCAGCTCACCCAGGACGAAAGAAGGCGAGCAGTACTTC